A selection of T cell receptor beta chains follows, all from one sample in a study of T-cell memory formation after mild COVID-19. One entry per CDR3 protein results from TCRdb running MiXCR on the 5' RACE reads. Of under 250,000 distinct CDR3 sequences in the sample, roughly 10% were seen once. The sample consisted of PBMCs or a T cell subset sorted from them (not recorded which). These receptors were collected from a man between 18 and 29 years old who had mild COVID-19 (a few samples of this study predate the infection). Cell type and time point are not known. Each CDR3 is given with its conserved first and last residue. Each record gives: J gene, V gene, clone size, CDR3 protein. Clone size is shown for a subset of rows, as once, few, many or a class of expanded clone.

J: TRBJ1-1; V: TRBV5-1; size: -; CDR3: CASTQGGMGTEAFF
J: TRBJ2-3; V: TRBV7-6; size: many; CDR3: CASSPGLAGDSTDTQYF
J: TRBJ2-3; V: TRBV7-2; size: -; CDR3: CASSLFQGTDTQYF
J: TRBJ1-6; V: TRBV7-8; size: -; CDR3: CASSLVPGSVHHSPLHF
J: TRBJ2-4; V: TRBV10-2; size: many; CDR3: CASRVGAKNIQYF
J: TRBJ2-7; V: TRBV20-1; size: few; CDR3: CSARATAAGAYEQYF
J: TRBJ2-6; V: TRBV3-1; size: few; CDR3: CASSQGRPGANVLTF
J: TRBJ2-3; V: TRBV5-1; size: many; CDR3: CASSRTSGGAMTDTQYF
J: TRBJ2-7; V: TRBV5-1; size: once; CDR3: CASASKSSYEQYF
J: TRBJ2-1; V: TRBV6-2/TRBV6-3; size: few; CDR3: CAIGSGGPKEQFF
J: TRBJ2-5; V: TRBV29-1; size: few; CDR3: CSVGGREETQYF
J: TRBJ1-3; V: TRBV20-1; size: many; CDR3: CSAGRQALSGNTIYF
J: TRBJ2-3; V: TRBV7-3; size: -; CDR3: CASSLRGGASGGSADTQYF
J: TRBJ2-3; V: TRBV12-3/TRBV12-4; size: few; CDR3: CASSLYLGATDTQYF
J: TRBJ1-1; V: TRBV29-1; size: few; CDR3: CSVEEGRTEAFF
J: TRBJ1-1; V: TRBV6-6; size: few; CDR3: CASRAGITGLGAFF
J: TRBJ2-2; V: TRBV27; size: -; CDR3: CASRLLHRVPGELFF
J: TRBJ2-1; V: TRBV7-9; size: few; CDR3: CASSLAPGLAGNNEQFF
J: TRBJ1-6; V: TRBV7-2; size: many; CDR3: CASSSPWSPLHF
J: TRBJ2-3; V: TRBV24-1; size: -; CDR3: CATSGTLSTDTQYF
J: TRBJ1-2; V: TRBV5-1; size: -; CDR3: CASSLGEGGAGYTF
J: TRBJ1-2; V: TRBV7-9; size: many; CDR3: CASSLGGATKANYGYTF